Listed below are T cell receptor beta chains from one sample, sequenced in a study of regulatory and conventional T cells in RAG deficiency. TCRdb's table, derived via immunoSEQ multiplex PCR, lists solely in-frame clones and lacks some. This sample has some 28,000 clones, with 85% to 95% found just once. The sample was also reused in another study, on regulatory T cells.

The sequenced sample was Tregs sorted from blood. All receptors derive from a human donor in good health. Each CDR3 is given with its conserved first and last residue. D genes are given only for firm matches. Only part of the rows carry a size: once, few, many, or a class if the clone is expanded.

abundance,j_gene,d_gene,v_gene,CDR3aa,CDR3nt
NA,TRBJ2-3,NA,TRBV28,CASSSGTTLTDTQYF,TGTGCCAGCAGTTCCGGGACAACATTGACGGATACGCAGTATTTT
NA,TRBJ1-5,NA,TRBV5-1,CASSGQPNQPQHF,TGCGCCAGCAGCGGACAGCCAAATCAGCCCCAGCATTTT
NA,TRBJ2-7,TRBD2,TRBV7-6,CASSVTSGDTYEQYF,TGTGCCAGCAGCGTTACTAGCGGGGACACCTACGAGCAGTACTTC
NA,TRBJ1-1,NA,TRBV4-1,CASSRNPGTEAFF,TGCGCCAGCAGCCGGAATCCCGGGACTGAAGCTTTCTTT
NA,TRBJ1-1,TRBD1,TRBV6-5,CASRRPRTGGTEAFF,TGTGCCAGCAGGCGACCTCGGACAGGGGGAACTGAAGCTTTCTTT
NA,TRBJ1-5,TRBD1,TRBV12-5,CASGSSGGSNQPQHF,TGTGCTAGTGGTTCTTCAGGGGGAAGCAATCAGCCCCAGCATTTT
NA,TRBJ2-1,TRBD2,TRBV5-1,CASSRSGGTYNEQFF,TGCGCCAGCAGCCGTAGCGGGGGGACCTACAATGAGCAGTTCTTC
once,TRBJ2-6,NA,TRBV6-4,CASSDSSRHSGANVLTF,TGTGCCAGCAGTGACTCGAGCCGCCACTCTGGGGCCAACGTCCTGACTTTC
NA,TRBJ1-2,NA,TRBV19,CASSATRPGRGYGYTF,TGTGCCAGTAGTGCCACTCGCCCCGGCCGGGGCTATGGCTACACCTTC
NA,TRBJ2-5,TRBD1,TRBV5-4,CASSQGQGWQETQYF,TGTGCCAGCAGCCAAGGACAGGGATGGCAAGAGACCCAGTACTTC
NA,TRBJ2-3,TRBD2,TRBV5-1,CASSLASGTRRLDTQYF,TGCGCCAGCAGCTTGGCTTCCGGGACTAGGCGTTTAGATACGCAGTATTTT
once,TRBJ2-1,NA,TRBV7-9,CAHKMSEQFF,TGTGCCCACAAAATGTCTGAGCAGTTCTTC
NA,TRBJ2-7,TRBD1,TRBV2,CASSSRQGLPVEQYF,TGTGCCAGCAGCAGCCGACAGGGATTGCCTGTCGAGCAGTACTTC
NA,TRBJ2-5,NA,TRBV18,CASSPPGPETQYF,TGTGCCAGCTCACCACCGGGTCCGGAGACCCAGTACTTC
NA,TRBJ2-7,TRBD1,TRBV7-9,CASSKTGIGYEQYF,TGTGCCAGCAGCAAGACAGGGATAGGATACGAGCAGTACTTC
NA,TRBJ2-3,NA,TRBV18,CASSPNRASTDTQYF,TGTGCCAGCTCACCAAACAGGGCAAGCACAGATACGCAGTATTTT
NA,TRBJ1-2,NA,TRBV9,CASSVGQAYGYTF,TGTGCCAGCAGCGTAGGACAAGCTTATGGCTACACCTTC
NA,TRBJ2-7,TRBD1,TRBV18,CASSPPRLMTGGPYEQYF,TGTGCCAGCTCACCACCCCGGCTAATGACAGGGGGCCCCTACGAGCAGTACTTC
NA,TRBJ2-7,NA,TRBV19,CASSIMGGASYEQYF,TGTGCCAGTAGTATTATGGGGGGCGCCTCCTACGAGCAGTACTTC
NA,TRBJ1-1,NA,TRBV19,CASSIPREKAAFF,TGTGCCAGTAGTATTCCCAGGGAGAAAGCTGCTTTCTTT
NA,TRBJ1-3,NA,TRBV2,CASSEGAGNTIYF,TGTGCCAGCAGTGAGGGGGCTGGAAACACCATATATTTT
NA,TRBJ1-5,NA,TRBV19,CASSIPLVRGGNQPQHF,TGTGCCAGTAGTATACCCCTCGTGAGGGGTGGCAATCAGCCCCAGCATTTT
NA,TRBJ2-5,NA,TRBV5-6,CASSLLGGETQYF,TGTGCCAGCAGCTTATTAGGGGGGGAGACCCAGTACTTC
NA,TRBJ1-2,NA,TRBV19,CASSIVLGHSGYTF,TGTGCCAGTAGTATAGTTTTGGGACATAGTGGCTACACCTTC
NA,TRBJ2-3,NA,TRBV5-1,CASSSSELDTQYF,TGCGCCAGCAGCTCCTCTGAGCTGGATACGCAGTATTTT
NA,TRBJ2-1,NA,TRBV15,CATSLGLLLGGGEQFF,TGTGCCACCAGCCTGGGCCTCCTACTCGGGGGTGGTGAGCAGTTCTTC
NA,TRBJ2-2,NA,TRBV4-1,CASSPILNTGELFF,TGCGCCAGCAGCCCTATCTTGAACACCGGGGAGCTGTTTTTT
NA,TRBJ2-7,NA,TRBV5-4,CASSLADGYYEQYF,TGTGCCAGCAGCTTGGCGGACGGGTATTACGAGCAGTACTTC
NA,TRBJ2-7,NA,TRBV7-2,CASSGAGVEQYF,TGTGCCAGCAGCGGAGCAGGGGTCGAGCAGTACTTC
NA,TRBJ2-3,NA,TRBV2,CARKGQRRGTDTQYF,TGTGCCAGGAAAGGCCAGCGAAGGGGCACAGATACGCAGTATTTT
NA,TRBJ1-6,NA,TRBV19,CASSLGRRSSYNSPLHF,TGTGCCAGTAGTCTTGGACGGAGGAGCTCCTATAATTCACCCCTCCACTTT
NA,TRBJ1-2,TRBD1,TRBV7-9,CASSSRTGHYGYTF,TGTGCCAGCAGCTCGCGGACAGGCCACTATGGCTACACCTTC
NA,TRBJ1-4,TRBD1,TRBV7-2,CASSSRGLNEKLFF,TGTGCCAGCAGCTCCAGGGGGCTTAATGAAAAACTGTTTTTT
NA,TRBJ1-1,TRBD1,TRBV6-1,CASSEGQGRPTEAFF,TGTGCCAGCAGTGAAGGACAGGGGAGGCCCACTGAAGCTTTCTTT
NA,TRBJ1-5,TRBD1,TRBV6-1,CASSDRGQSNQPQHF,TGTGCCAGCAGTGATCGGGGACAGAGCAATCAGCCCCAGCATTTT
once,TRBJ1-6,TRBD1,TRBV7-2,CASSRPPGTALNSPLHF,TGTGCCAGCAGCCGACCGCCCGGGACAGCCCTCAATTCACCCCTCCACTTT
NA,TRBJ2-7,TRBD1,TRBV6-1,CASSARQGAYEQYF,TGTGCCAGCAGTGCCCGACAGGGGGCCTACGAGCAGTACTTC
NA,TRBJ1-3,NA,TRBV7-9,CASSPVFSGNTIYF,TGTGCCAGCAGCCCAGTATTCTCTGGAAACACCATATATTTT
NA,TRBJ1-3,NA,TRBV6-1,CASGYERTFGNTIYF,TGTGCCAGCGGCTATGAGCGGACGTTCGGAAACACCATATATTTT
once,TRBJ1-2,TRBD1,TRBV2,CASSGSGGTFLGYTF,TGTGCCAGCAGTGGCTCAGGGGGCACTTTCCTAGGCTACACCTTC
NA,TRBJ1-5,NA,TRBV5-5,CASSQQITRTDHSNQPQHF,TGTGCCAGCAGCCAACAAATCACACGGACCGATCATAGCAATCAGCCCCAGCATTTT
NA,TRBJ1-2,NA,TRBV2,CASIRQRGYGYTF,TGTGCCAGCATCAGACAGCGGGGCTATGGCTACACCTTC
once,TRBJ1-1,NA,TRBV7-3,CASSPQRSGSEAFF,TGTGCCAGCAGCCCCCAGCGGTCGGGCTCTGAAGCTTTCTTT
NA,TRBJ1-1,TRBD1,TRBV7-9,CASRTGLNTEAFF,TGTGCCAGCAGGACAGGGCTGAACACTGAAGCTTTCTTT
NA,TRBJ1-5,NA,TRBV10-2,CASTPDSNQPQHF,TGCGCCAGCACCCCGGATAGCAATCAGCCCCAGCATTTT
NA,TRBJ2-5,NA,TRBV7-6,CATLPPSEQETQYF,TGTGCCACCCTCCCACCATCTGAACAAGAGACCCAGTACTTC
NA,TRBJ1-5,NA,TRBV9,CASSVAVNSSDQPQHF,TGTGCCAGCAGCGTAGCGGTGAACTCGAGCGATCAGCCCCAGCATTTT
NA,TRBJ2-5,NA,TRBV9,CASSVGADIFQETQYF,TGTGCCAGCAGCGTAGGGGCAGACATTTTCCAAGAGACCCAGTACTTC
NA,TRBJ2-2,NA,TRBV5-4,CASSSGLTGELFF,TGTGCCAGCAGCAGCGGACTAACCGGGGAGCTGTTTTTT
NA,TRBJ2-3,NA,TRBV5-1,CASSPRVAVNTDTQYF,TGCGCCAGCAGCCCTAGGGTAGCGGTAAACACAGATACGCAGTATTTT
NA,TRBJ1-6,TRBD1,TRBV27,CASSGQGALSPLHF,TGTGCCAGCAGCGGACAGGGGGCTCTGTCACCCCTCCACTTT
NA,TRBJ2-1,NA,TRBV7-3,CASSLIGSEQFF,TGTGCCAGCAGCTTAATAGGGAGTGAGCAGTTCTTC
NA,TRBJ1-6,NA,TRBV6-4,CASSESGANSPLHF,TGTGCCAGCAGTGAGTCAGGGGCTAATTCACCCCTCCACTTT
NA,TRBJ2-7,NA,TRBV2,CASARILVSYEQYF,TGTGCCAGCGCTAGAATCCTAGTTTCCTACGAGCAGTACTTC
NA,TRBJ1-5,TRBD1,TRBV6-5,CASSFSPGQVRQPQHF,TGTGCCAGCAGTTTTTCCCCCGGACAGGTACGTCAGCCCCAGCATTTT